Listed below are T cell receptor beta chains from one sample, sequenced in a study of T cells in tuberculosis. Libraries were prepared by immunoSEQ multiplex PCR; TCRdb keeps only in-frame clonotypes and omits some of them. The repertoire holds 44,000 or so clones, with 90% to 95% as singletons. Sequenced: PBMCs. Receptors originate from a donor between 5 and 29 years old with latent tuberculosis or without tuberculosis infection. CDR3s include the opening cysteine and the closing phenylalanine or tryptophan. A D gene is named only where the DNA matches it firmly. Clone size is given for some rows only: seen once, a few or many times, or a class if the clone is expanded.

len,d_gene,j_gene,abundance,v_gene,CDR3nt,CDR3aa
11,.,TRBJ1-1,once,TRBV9,TGTGCCAGCAACCGGGAAACTGAAGCTTTCTTT,CASNRETEAFF
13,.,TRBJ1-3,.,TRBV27,TGTGCCAGCAGTTCAGCGTCTGGAAACACCATATATTTT,CASSSASGNTIYF
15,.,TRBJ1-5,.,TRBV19,TGTGCCAGTACCGCAGTCCCGGGAGGCAATCAGCCCCAGCATTTT,CASTAVPGGNQPQHF
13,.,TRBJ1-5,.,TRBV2,TGTGCCAGCCGGGAACTTATTGATCAGCCCCAGCATTTT,CASRELIDQPQHF
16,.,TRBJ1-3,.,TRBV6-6,TGTGCCAGCAGTCCCCGCAACCAGGGATCTGGAAACACCATATATTTT,CASSPRNQGSGNTIYF
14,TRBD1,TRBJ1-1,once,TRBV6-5,TGTGCCAGCAGCCAACAGGGGCCGAACACTGAAGCTTTCTTT,CASSQQGPNTEAFF
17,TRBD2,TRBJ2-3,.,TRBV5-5,TGTGCCAGCAGCTTGGGAGTGATCGGCGGGGGTACAGATACGCAGTATTTT,CASSLGVIGGGTDTQYF
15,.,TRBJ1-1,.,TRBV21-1,TGTGCCAGCAGAAATAGACAGGGGCTAAACACTGAAGCTTTCTTT,CASRNRQGLNTEAFF
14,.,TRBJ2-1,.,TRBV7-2,TGTGCCAGCAGCCCCGGGATTTCATACAATGAGCAGTTCTTC,CASSPGISYNEQFF
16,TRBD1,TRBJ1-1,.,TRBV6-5,TGTGCCAGCAGTTCGTCCCGGGACAGGGGGGGCACTGAAGCTTTCTTT,CASSSSRDRGGTEAFF
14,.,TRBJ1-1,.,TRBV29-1,TGCAGCGTTGTTCTCTGGGGGGGGCACACTGAAGCTTTCTTT,CSVVLWGGHTEAFF
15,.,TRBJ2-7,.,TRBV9,TGTGCCAGCAGCGCCAGGGGATCGGGCTCCTACGAGCAGTACTTC,CASSARGSGSYEQYF
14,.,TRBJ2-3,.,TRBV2,TGTGCCAGCAGGGGCGATGTGGGCACAGATACGCAGTATTTT,CASRGDVGTDTQYF
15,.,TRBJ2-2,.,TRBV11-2,TGTGCCAGCAGCTACTGGACAGCGAACACCGGGGAGCTGTTTTTT,CASSYWTANTGELFF
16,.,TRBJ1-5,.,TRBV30,TGTGCCTGGAGTGTGGGGGGACTCCCCTTGGGTCAGCCCCAGCATTTT,CAWSVGGLPLGQPQHF
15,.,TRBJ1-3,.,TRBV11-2,TGTGCCAGCAGCTTCGGGCAGGGCATTGGAAACACCATATATTTT,CASSFGQGIGNTIYF
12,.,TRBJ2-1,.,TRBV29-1,TGCAGCGTTGAAAGTAGTTACTATGAGCAGTTCTTC,CSVESSYYEQFF
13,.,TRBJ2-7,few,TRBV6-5,TGTGCCAGCTCGCGGGCTTCTGCCTACGAGCAGTACTTC,CASSRASAYEQYF
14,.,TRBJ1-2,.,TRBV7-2,TGTGCCAGCAGCCCCGGTGGACAGAACTATGGCCACACCTTC,CASSPGGQNYGHTF
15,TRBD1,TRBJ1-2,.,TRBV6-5,TGTGCCAGCAGTTACTCGTCGGGACAGAACTATGGCTACACCTTC,CASSYSSGQNYGYTF
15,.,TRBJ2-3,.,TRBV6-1,TGTGCCAGCAGTGAAGCGCAGGGGGGCCCCGGAACGCAGTATTTT,CASSEAQGGPGTQYF